The T cell receptor beta chain described here comes from a study of cytomegalovirus exposure and HLA in healthy donors. PCR amplification relied on 60 Vbeta primers (plus 13 Jbeta primers). Assay: immunoSEQ multiplex PCR; the TCRdb copy retains only in-frame clones and omits some. The data hold around 200,000 clones, with 82% observed a single time. Germline assignment: CDR1 MNHEY and CDR2 SMNVEV (reference sequence). This CDR3 has 15 residues. The V and J ends lost 6 bases and 5 bases, in that order; junction bases with no gene match: 12. This TCR derives from a woman aged 35 to 49 in good health and CMV-seronegative. Sequencing input: PBMCs. The chain uses TRBV27 and TRBJ2-7; 8 nucleotides align to TRBD1. CDR3: CASSPRGRGHHEQYF. CDR3 DNA sequence: TGTGCCAGCAGCCCCCGGGGCAGGGGGCACCACGAGCAGTACTTC.